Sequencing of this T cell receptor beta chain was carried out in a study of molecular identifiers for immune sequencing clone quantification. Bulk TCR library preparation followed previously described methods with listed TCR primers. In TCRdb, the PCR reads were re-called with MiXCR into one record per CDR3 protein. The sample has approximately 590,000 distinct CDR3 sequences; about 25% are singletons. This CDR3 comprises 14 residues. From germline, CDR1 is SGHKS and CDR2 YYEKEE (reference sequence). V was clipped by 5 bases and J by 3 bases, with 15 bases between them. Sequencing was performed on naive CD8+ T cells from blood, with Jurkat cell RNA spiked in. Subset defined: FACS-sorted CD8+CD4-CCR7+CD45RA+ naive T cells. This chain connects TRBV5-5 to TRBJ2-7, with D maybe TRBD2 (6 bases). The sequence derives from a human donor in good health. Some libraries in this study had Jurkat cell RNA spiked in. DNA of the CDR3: TGTGCCAGCAGTTTTGGTTTGGGGGGCTACGAGCAGTACTTC. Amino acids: CASSFGLGGYEQYF.